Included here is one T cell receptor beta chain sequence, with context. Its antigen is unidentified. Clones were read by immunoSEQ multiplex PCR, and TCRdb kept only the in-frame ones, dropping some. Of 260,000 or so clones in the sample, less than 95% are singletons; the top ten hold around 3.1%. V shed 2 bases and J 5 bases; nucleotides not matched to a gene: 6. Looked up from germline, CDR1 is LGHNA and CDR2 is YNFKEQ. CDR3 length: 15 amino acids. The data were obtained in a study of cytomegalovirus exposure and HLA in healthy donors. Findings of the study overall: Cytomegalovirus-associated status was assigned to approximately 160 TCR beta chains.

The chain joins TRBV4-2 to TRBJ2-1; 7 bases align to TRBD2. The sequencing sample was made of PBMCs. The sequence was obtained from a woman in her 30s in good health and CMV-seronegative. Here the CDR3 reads CASSQMGGRHNEQFF. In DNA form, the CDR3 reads TGTGCCAGCAGCCAAATGGGCGGGAGACACAATGAGCAGTTCTTC.